The clone carrying this TCR beta chain was counted only a few times. No antigen is known for it. CDR1 is LNHDA, CDR2 SQIVND, per germline (reference sequence). V was cut by 5 bases and J by 6 bases, with 17 bases left in between. This CDR3 is built from 15 residues. This specimen belongs to a study of cytomegalovirus exposure and HLA in healthy donors. The study's findings and limits: Another analysis was done later, and it associated roughly 15,000 TCR beta sequences with HLA alleles at 0.05 false discovery rate.

In the PCR, 60 Vbeta and 13 Jbeta primers were used. The authors' processing: An analysis that came later counted some 85 million unique TCR beta chains, around 12 million shared. Repertoires were generated with immunoSEQ multiplex PCR, while TCRdb's copy carries only in-frame clones and drops some. V and J calls plus clone size are reproduced from that table; the DNA served to infer D and trimming. The data contain 130,000 to 150,000 clones, around 85% of them singletons. As for the donors, each was a healthy bone marrow donor. The receptor comes from a woman between 25 and 40 years old in good health and CMV-seronegative. The V call is TRBV19, the J call TRBJ2-1; D perhaps matches TRBD2 (6 bases). Sequencing was done on a sample of PBMCs. The CDR3 loop reads CASSLEGDEANEQFF. The CDR3 region has the DNA TGTGCCAGTAGTCTGGAGGGAGACGAGGCCAATGAGCAGTTCTTC.